The TCR beta chain under discussion was sequenced for a study of shared clonotypes between healthy human individuals (TCRdb year 2020). For the study in its entirety: The cohort comprised two women and a few men aged 18 to 49 years. Per donor, three plates each were used for CD4 naive and CD4 memory, two for CD8 naive, and one for CD8 memory. Blood TCR repertoires of four to six healthy adults were deeply sequenced to estimate repertoire size and the extent of clonotype sharing between individuals. Libraries were prepared and TCR repertoires were sequenced by different laboratories using diverse techniques, in order to increase sequencing depth and limit assay-specific biases. Each donor's leukapheresis produced roughly between about 0.8 and 10 billion PBMCs. General findings and caveats noted by the study authors: Pairwise subsampling indicated that sequencing depth was expected to affect the degree of clonotype sharing among donors. Compared with non-shared clonotypes, the clonotypes found in all four sorted-subset donors had higher generation probabilities. Even with the large sequencing depth, rarefaction of the sorted-subset datasets indicated that sequencing was incomplete. Naive subsets generally had larger estimated clonotype richness than memory subsets. When a handful of donors were compared, the shared fraction of clonotypes was approximately 5% for naive CD4, 3.5% for naive CD8, roughly 2.5% for memory CD4, and approximately 0.4% for memory CD8. Because the study included a small number of donors, the genetic and exposure-history diversity represented was limited. Sampling was restricted to blood, and TCR repertoires in tissue are likely to differ from TCR repertoires in blood.

V is cut by 2 bases and J by 4 bases, and the space between the germline ends is 7 bases. The CDR3, from cysteine to phenylalanine, totals 13 residues. Only the CDR3 portion is preserved as DNA: 39 bases, with reading frame beginning at the first base. The germline V gene provides CDR1 MDHEN and CDR2 SYDVKM. Donors were healthy HIV-negative adults with no recently reported acute infections or vaccinations. Only Caucasian adults living in Nashville, Tennessee, USA were represented among the donors. CD4+ T cells were enriched by magnetic negative selection; naive cells were then positively selected on CD45RA, and the negative fraction formed the memory subset. After blood collection by leukapheresis, PBMCs were isolated using Ficoll-Histopaque density gradient centrifugation and then cryopreserved in the vapor phase of liquid nitrogen. Analytical flow cytometry was used to check the purity and quantity of every magnetically sorted T cell population. Genomic DNA was isolated from each sorted fraction and quantified by UV absorbance on a Nanodrop 2000c.

Using the deep immunoSEQ assay, TCR CDR3 regions were amplified from genomic DNA by multiplex PCR. Extracted genomic DNA from each cell subset was spread evenly across all wells of several immunoSEQ 96-well plates, with each plate serving as a replicate. Each replicate PCR for sorted subsets received about 210 ng genomic DNA, equal to roughly 33,000 T cell genomes. Purified libraries were measured with a Qubit 3.0 fluorometer, size-checked on a Bioanalyzer 2100, and measured again with the KAPA Library Quantification kit. A separate single-read 150-cycle Illumina NextSeq 550 flow cell was used to sequence each immunoSEQ 96-well plate. In the source study's methods: The immunoSEQ output contained only junctional sequences without quality scores, so filtering could not match that applied to full-length reads. Sequences were annotated with PyIR, a Python wrapper for IgBLAST v1.9, and V/J genes and CDR3 were assigned using IMGT germline references. Any read was removed if the V/J assignment was weak (E-value above 1e-6), the CDR3 was missing, or the read contained stop codons, out-of-frame junctions, or ambiguous translated residues. V3J clonotypes were defined by identical inferred V gene, J gene, and CDR3 amino acid sequence. The percentage overlap between two repertoires was calculated by dividing the number of shared unique clonotypes by the size of the smaller repertoire. RTK rarefaction, the Chao1 estimator, and Recon v2.1 estimates of unobserved clonotypes were used to assess repertoire richness. OLGA was used to compute generation probabilities for all TCRbeta clonotypes that the gDNA method yielded from several donors. The source is immuneACCESS, and TCRdb retained only in-frame sequences with V and J called. Part of the clones is not carried over; for the studies checked, unresolved V genes explain less than half of this, and the remainder is unexplained. V and J calls and clone size are copied from that table; D and trimming were computed from the DNA. Across this sample there are millions of clones, with 85% to 95% seen only once. The ten largest clones represent roughly 0.14% of the sample.

On this clone itself: Its antigen is unknown. The input lacks base qualities; no much larger clone sits a single base away.

Sequenced input: naive CD4+ T cells sorted from blood. Read against the paper, the sample's cell subset or site label means: CD45RA+ positively selected. The rearranged segments are TRBV28 and TRBJ2-3; the D segment could be TRBD2, given 6 matching bases. The sequence was obtained from a man younger than 30 in good health. The CDR3 in this case is CASSLREPDTQYF. Here is the DNA: TGTGCCAGCAGTTTACGGGAGCCAGATACGCAGTATTTT.